Below are 27 T cell receptor beta chains sequenced from a single sample in a study of T cell responses to AZD1222 COVID-19 vaccine. The assay was immunoSEQ multiplex PCR, and TCRdb's table has in-frame clones only and misses some. The sample holds around 180,000 clones, around nine tenths seen once. The specimen comprised peripheral blood, sampled on day 0 of AZD1222 vaccination. The source is an adult in good health.

To note about this clone: The sample holds other DNA sequences that translate to the same CDR3. The rearrangement uses TRBV30 and TRBJ1-1; no definite D call. The V gene's germline CDR1 is GTSNPN and CDR2 SVGIG (reference sequence). This CDR3 has 13 residues. Trimming cost V 0 bases and J 3 bases, with 8 bases left between them. The CDR3 loop reads CAWSVLRDTEAFF. The CDR3 DNA follows: TGTGCCTGGAGTGTTCTTCGGGACACTGAAGCTTTCTTT.

The chain employs TRBV27 and TRBJ2-5, with no clear D. V lost 5 bases and J lost 5, with 12 bases in between. Germline V gene data show CDR1 as MNHEY and CDR2 as SMNVEV (reference sequence). This CDR3 region has 13 residues. The CDR3 protein is CASSPFAGETQYF. In DNA, the CDR3 is TGTGCCAGCAGTCCCTTTGCTGGGGAGACCCAGTACTTC.

The chain recombines TRBV7-9 with TRBJ1-1; a possible D gene is TRBD1 (5 bases). Trimming cost V 4 bases and J 3 bases, with 15 bases left between them. The CDR3 has 15 residues. From germline, CDR1 is SEHNR and CDR2 FQNEAQ (reference sequence). CDR3 amino acids: CASSWSGRGDTEAFF. CDR3 coding DNA: TGTGCCAGCAGCTGGTCTGGTCGGGGGGACACTGAAGCTTTCTTT.

This chain connects TRBV6-2 or TRBV6-3 to TRBJ1-6, with 7 positions matching TRBD1. The CDR3 consists of 14 residues. The ends lost 5 bases at V and 8 bases at J; junction bases unmatched: 6. The germline V gene encodes CDR1 MNHEY and CDR2 SVGEGT. CDR3 nucleotides: TGTGCCAGCAGTATGGGACAGCGGGATTCACCCCTCCACTTT. Amino acid sequence: CASSMGQRDSPLHF.

This clone has only one observation. The V call is TRBV4-3, the J call TRBJ2-3, with 11 nucleotides matching TRBD2. The CDR3 loop spans 16 amino acids. Germline trimming cut 1 base from V and 5 bases from J; bases unmatched to any gene: 5. Germline loops: CDR1 LGHNA, CDR2 YSLEER. The CDR3 coding sequence is TGCGCCAGCAGCCAAGGGCGACTAGCGGGGAGAGATACGCAGTATTTT. Protein: CASSQGRLAGRDTQYF.

CDR3 sequence: CTSSQSNGPGQGEVVYGYTF. The CDR3 nucleotides are TGCACCAGCAGCCAATCGAATGGACCGGGACAGGGGGAAGTGGTATATGGCTACACCTTC. The chain employs TRBV1 and TRBJ1-2; the table's D gene call, TRBD1, was not cross checked with the DNA. TRBV1 is assigned pseudogene status. The CDR3 loop spans 20 amino acids.

The chain employs TRBV5-1 and TRBJ2-6; possibly TRBD2 for D (6 bases). Germline CDR1 is SGHRS and CDR2 is YFSETQ. V was shortened by 4 bases and J by 0 bases, with 17 bases between the two germline ends. The CDR3 has 18 residues. The CDR3 region has the DNA TGCGCCAGCAGCACAACGGGGGTTCCAGTCTCTGGGGCCAACGTCCTGACTTTC. This encodes CASSTTGVPVSGANVLTF.

The V call is TRBV7-8, the J call TRBJ2-7; 10 bases are shared with TRBD1. Trimming took 1 base from V and 6 from J; bases not matched to a gene: 9. Germline CDR1 reads SGHVS; CDR2 reads FQNEAQ. The CDR3 covers 16 residues. CDR3 protein: CASSLEGGTGVGEQYF. The CDR3 DNA follows: TGTGCCAGCAGCTTAGAGGGAGGGACAGGGGTAGGCGAGCAGTACTTC.

The gene calls are TRBV6-5 and TRBJ2-7; maybe TRBD2 (6 bases). This CDR3 region has 15 residues. CDR1 and CDR2 (germline): MNHEY, SVGAGI. Trimming stripped 6 bases from V and 4 bases from J, with 19 bases between. CDR3 in amino acids: CASSTGVGLIYEQYF. In DNA, the CDR3 is TGTGCCAGCAGCACGGGGGTGGGGTTAATTTACGAGCAGTACTTC.

J is TRBJ2-3 and V is TRBV10-3; TRBD2 matches 8 bases. Germline CDR1 and CDR2: ENHRY and SYGVKD. Unmatched junction bases numbered 14, after V lost 7 bases and J lost 2 bases. The CDR3 contains 17 residues. CDR3 nucleotides: TGTGCCATCAACACCAAAGGGCGGGGGGCTAACACAGATACGCAGTATTTT. Its translation: CAINTKGRGANTDTQYF.

The CDR3 protein is CASSEVASGLSGATQYF. CDR3 coding DNA: TGTGCCAGCAGTGAAGTCGCTAGCGGGTTGAGCGGCGCTACGCAGTATTTT. The chain is built from TRBV2 and TRBJ2-3; TRBD2 matches at 8 bases. In germline, CDR1 is SNHLY, CDR2 FYNNEI. The CDR3 spans 17 residues. Trimming took 1 base from V and 8 from J; bases not matched to a gene: 14.

A single count supports this clone. This chain joins TRBV2 and TRBJ1-2, with D maybe TRBD1 (6 bases). CDR1 is SNHLY and CDR2 is FYNNEI in the germline V gene. The germline V and J ends were trimmed by 7 bases and 2 bases, with 11 bases remaining between them. The CDR3 is made up of 13 amino acids. CDR3 in DNA: TGTGCCAGCAATTCAGGGGAAAACTATGGCTACACCTTC. It is translated as CASNSGENYGYTF.

This clone has only one observation. The V call is TRBV11-2, the J call TRBJ2-3; 11 nucleotides align to TRBD2. CDR1 is SGHAT and CDR2 is FQNNGV in the germline V gene. This CDR3 is built from 16 residues. V lost 0 bases, J lost 3 bases, and 2 bases stayed unmatched. CDR3 DNA sequence: TGTGCCAGCAGCTTAGAAAGACTAGCGGGGACAGATACGCAGTATTTT. It yields the protein CASSLERLAGTDTQYF.

The chain employs TRBV7-3 and TRBJ2-3, with no clear D. CDR1 is SGHTA and CDR2 is FQGTGA in the germline V gene. The CDR3 totals 15 residues. Deletions cut 1 base from V and 0 bases from J, with 8 bases between. The CDR3 nucleotides are TGTGCCAGCAGCTTAAAGGGCAGAAGCACAGATACGCAGTATTTT. Protein product: CASSLKGRSTDTQYF.

On this clone itself: The identical CDR3 is also encoded by other nucleotide sequences in the sample. This sequence joins TRBV3-1 (or the pseudogene TRBV3-2) and TRBJ2-6; TRBD1 matches 7 bases. V was clipped by 2 bases and J by 0 bases; unmatched bases: 7. CDR1 LGHDT and CDR2 YNNKEL come from the germline V gene (reference sequence). This CDR3 is 18 amino acids long. The CDR3 loop is CASSQHPGQSSGANVLTF. The CDR3 nucleotides are TGTGCCAGCAGCCAACATCCGGGACAGAGCTCTGGGGCCAACGTCCTGACTTTC.

DNA of the CDR3: TGTGCCAGCAGTTTTAGAGGGGGTAAGGGCAATCAGCCCCAGCATTTT. Translating gives CASSFRGGKGNQPQHF. The chain couples TRBV27 to TRBJ1-5; perhaps TRBD1 as D (6 bases). CDR3 length equals 16 residues. Per the germline V gene, CDR1 is MNHEY and CDR2 is SMNVEV (reference sequence). Trimming took off 3 bases at V and 2 bases at J, with 14 bases between the two ends.

The rearrangement links TRBV7-9 to TRBJ2-7; TRBD1 matches 8 bases. With 4 bases clipped from V and 3 bases from J, the junction kept 17 bases outside the gene matches. The CDR3 runs to 18 residues. Germline-derived CDR1 and CDR2 are SEHNR and FQNEAQ (reference sequence). CDR3 in amino acids: CASSSIRRETGVHYEQYF. CDR3 nucleotides: TGTGCCAGCAGCTCAATCCGCCGCGAGACAGGGGTACACTACGAGCAGTACTTC.

The chain joins TRBV19 to TRBJ2-3; 7 positions agree with TRBD1. The trim removed 6 bases at V and 0 bases at J, leaving 6 bases unmatched. The CDR3 is 15 amino acids. Germline V lookup: CDR1 LNHDA, CDR2 SQIVND (reference sequence). The CDR3 bases are TGTGCCAGTAGCGATAGGGGGCACAGCACAGATACGCAGTATTTT. This encodes CASSDRGHSTDTQYF.

The chain employs TRBV5-5 and TRBJ2-2; no clear D gene. With 2 bases removed from V and 0 bases from J, the gap between germline ends came to 5 bases. The CDR3 is made up of 14 amino acids. The germline CDR1 and CDR2 sequences are SGHKS and YYEKEE (reference sequence). The CDR3 region is CASSFGPNTGELFF. The CDR3 DNA is TGTGCCAGCAGCTTCGGCCCGAACACCGGGGAGCTGTTTTTT.

This clone has just one count. The rearrangement uses TRBV6-5 and TRBJ2-2, with TRBD1 matching over 8 bases. Germline V gene lookup returns CDR1 MNHEY and CDR2 SVGAGI. The CDR3 runs 15 residues. The J segment lost 0 bases and the V segment lost 6 bases, leaving 3 bases of the junction unmatched. CDR3 in amino acids: CASSKTGANTGELFF. The CDR3 nucleotides read TGTGCCAGCAGCAAGACAGGGGCGAACACCGGGGAGCTGTTTTTT.

The chain combines TRBV7-2 with TRBJ1-1; D possibly corresponds to TRBD1 (6 bases). Trimming took off 5 bases at V and 11 bases at J, with 18 bases between the two ends. CDR3 length: 13 residues. From germline, CDR1 is SGHTA and CDR2 FQGNSA. DNA for the CDR3: TGTGCCAGCAGCCAGGGACATCTACTGGCTGCTTTCTTT. It translates to CASSQGHLLAAFF.

The chain recombines TRBV7-9 with TRBJ2-3; possible D gene TRBD2, 6 bases. This CDR3 has 15 residues. In germline, CDR1 is SEHNR, CDR2 FQNEAQ (reference sequence). Trimming pared 6 bases from V and 3 bases from J, leaving 16 bases between. The CDR3 DNA is TGTGCCAGCAGGGGCGGCGGGGTCCTGACAGATACGCAGTATTTT. Protein product: CASRGGGVLTDTQYF.

The genes are TRBV9 and TRBJ2-7; 7 nucleotides match TRBD1. From germline, CDR1 is SGDLS and CDR2 YYNGEE. The CDR3 length is 16 residues. Losses at the gene ends were 0 bases for V and 4 bases for J; bases not matched to a gene: 10. The CDR3 DNA reads as TGTGCCAGCAGCGTAGGAGTCCCAGGGGGTCTTTACGAGCAGTACTTC. Translating gives CASSVGVPGGLYEQYF.

The chain has TRBV6-5 and TRBJ1-2, with D tentatively TRBD1 (6 bases). The V and J ends lost 8 bases and 7 bases respectively, with 14 bases between them. Germline values: CDR1 MNHEY, CDR2 SVGAGI. This CDR3 contains 12 residues. The CDR3 bases are TGTGCCAGCGGCCGAGGGGGGTCTGGCTACACCTTC. This gives the protein CASGRGGSGYTF.

The CDR3 coding sequence is TGTGCCAGCAGCAGACAGGGGCGTGAGGTAGGGCAGTACTTC. Amino acids: CASSRQGREVGQYF. The V call is TRBV7-8, the J call TRBJ2-7; TRBD1 matches 8 bases. This CDR3 is built from 14 residues. V dropped 5 bases and J dropped 9; count of bases not matched to a gene: 12. Germline V lookup: CDR1 SGHVS, CDR2 FQNEAQ.

This clone is a singleton in its sample. The chain joins TRBV30 to TRBJ1-4; TRBD1 might be the D (6 bases). CDR1 GTSNPN and CDR2 SVGIG come from the germline V gene (reference sequence). The CDR3 length is 15 residues. V was clipped by 7 bases and J by 0 bases, with 15 bases between them. The CDR3 spells CASGGREATNEKLFF. CDR3 bases: TGTGCCTCGGGGGGCCGGGAGGCAACTAATGAAAAACTGTTTTTT. Together with reference TRBV30 and TRBJ1-4, the CDR3 gives the full variable domain: SQTIHQWPATLVQPVGSPLSLECTVEGTSNPNLYWYRQAAGRGLQLLFYSVGIGQISSEVPQNLSASRPQDRQFILSSKKLLLSDSGFYLCASGGREATNEKLFFGSGTQLSVL.

The chain combines TRBV27 with TRBJ2-5; D ambiguous. This CDR3 comprises 11 residues. Trimming took off 7 bases at V and 4 bases at J, with 7 bases between the two ends. Germline CDR1 reads MNHEY; CDR2 reads SMNVEV (reference sequence). The CDR3 is CASTKGETQYF. As DNA, the CDR3 is TGTGCCAGCACCAAAGGAGAGACCCAGTACTTC.